This record looks at one T cell receptor beta chain sequence and its context. No antigen is known for it. The patients had locally advanced or metastatic urothelial carcinoma. TCRdb's table, derived via immunoSEQ multiplex PCR, lists solely in-frame clones and lacks some. The data contain about 30,000 clones, 87% of them singletons. These data belong to a study of PD-L1 blockade in urothelial cancer. Study-level points and caveats: Blood TCR clonality below the median before treatment was a predictor of better survival.

The clonotype originates from a man aged 50-60 years with urothelial cancer. Sequencing used PBMCs, obtained around atezolizumab (anti-PD-L1) treatment.

CDR3 sequence: CASSLPQGEQFF. The CDR3 coding sequence is TGTGCCAGCAGCTTACCTCAGGGTGAGCAGTTCTTC. The gene calls are TRBV7-6 and TRBJ2-1, with a possible D match to TRBD1 (5 bases). CDR1 is SGHVS, CDR2 FNYEAQ, per germline. Deletions cut 2 bases from V and 9 bases from J, with 8 bases between. The CDR3 runs to 12 residues. The full variable domain, rest sourced from reference TRBV7-6 and TRBJ2-1, is GAGVSQSPRYKVTKRGQDVALRCDPISGHVSLYWYRQALGQGPEFLTYFNYEAQQDKSGLPNDRFSAERPEGSISTLTIQRTEQRDSAMYRCASSLPQGEQFFGPGTRLTVL.